Shown below are 19 T cell receptor beta chains from a single sample sequenced in a study of blood T cells in healthy people across ages. Through a sample-barcoded 5' primer and a J-beta primer mix, a second PCR was run for roughly 6 to 12 cycles. MiXCR was run by TCRdb on the 5' RACE reads, yielding one entry per CDR3 protein. The sample records roughly 680,000 distinct CDR3 sequences, 21% being singletons. Sequencing was carried out using blood. Every receptor here comes from a man aged 70-80 years in good health.

Regarding this clonotype: The junction and the germline gene differ at one end; a read error may be behind it. J is TRBJ2-5 and V is TRBV20-1, with D perhaps matching TRBD1 (6 bases). Judging by the DNA end, TRBJ2-7 fits better; the J call may be wrong. The CDR3 is 15 residues long. CDR1 and CDR2 (germline): DFQATT, SNEGSKA (reference sequence). CDR3 loop: CSARDLGALSYEQYF. The CDR3 coding sequence is TGCAGTGCCAGAGATTTGGGGGCTTTGTCCTACGAGCAGTACTTC.

This clonotype has a single count. The rearrangement links TRBV30 to TRBJ2-5, with 12 bases matching TRBD1. The J call is uncertain, as TRBJ2-7 better fits the DNA end. Per germline, CDR1 GTSNPN and CDR2 SVGIG (reference sequence). The CDR3 totals 13 residues. The CDR3 is CAWSRDRGREQYF. The CDR3 nucleotides are TGTGCCTGGAGTCGGGACAGGGGGCGCGAGCAGTACTTC.

This clonotype was observed a few times. The J gene is TRBJ2-5, the V gene TRBV12-3 or TRBV12-4; the D gene is possibly TRBD2 (5 bases). The CDR3 sequence is 13 residues long. Trimming pared 6 bases from V and 5 bases from J, leaving 13 bases between. CDR3: CASSRGMVETQYF. The CDR3, as DNA: TGTGCCAGCAGCCGAGGGATGGTGGAGACCCAGTACTTC.

The chain links TRBV18 to TRBJ1-6; TRBD1 might be the D (5 bases). Deletions cut 0 bases from V and 7 bases from J, with 16 bases between. The CDR3 contains 17 residues. Per the germline V gene, CDR1 is KGHSH and CDR2 is LQKENI. CDR3 residues: CASSPPASGMGNSPLHF. Written as DNA, the CDR3 is TGTGCCAGCTCACCACCGGCGTCAGGGATGGGAAATTCACCCCTCCACTTT.

This clonotype was observed a handful of times. The V and J genes are TRBV12-3 or TRBV12-4 and TRBJ2-1; D is uncertain. The CDR3 consists of 13 residues. The V and J ends lost 6 bases and 7 bases respectively, with 13 bases between them. The CDR3 region is CASSLDLGNEQFF. The DNA of the CDR3 is TGTGCCAGCAGCCTCGATCTAGGGAATGAGCAGTTCTTC.

This chain connects TRBV2 to TRBJ2-1, with a tentative D call TRBD2 (6 bases). The ends were cut back, 4 bases at V and 9 bases at J, with 7 bases in the middle. Germline-derived CDR1 and CDR2 are SNHLY and FYNNEI. This CDR3 has 11 residues. The CDR3 DNA reads as TGTGCCAGCAGTGGGGAGGTTGAGCAGTTCTTC. This codes for CASSGEVEQFF.

The chain employs TRBV6-1 and TRBJ2-5; a possible D gene is TRBD1 (6 bases). V lost 7 bases and J lost 4, with 13 bases in between. Germline CDR1 MNHNS, CDR2 SASEGT. The CDR3 totals 13 residues. CDR3 sequence reads: CASIFAGAETQYF. CDR3 in DNA: TGTGCCAGCATTTTTGCAGGGGCAGAGACCCAGTACTTC.

The chain uses TRBV6-1 and TRBJ2-2; D not certain. This CDR3 is built from 14 residues. Trimming pared 6 bases from V and 0 bases from J, leaving 8 bases between. CDR1 is MNHNS and CDR2 is SASEGT in the germline V gene. The CDR3 DNA is TGTGCCAGCAGCTCCACGGCGAACACCGGGGAGCTGTTTTTT. Its translation: CASSSTANTGELFF.

The chain is built from TRBV5-6 and TRBJ1-5; 7 bases fit TRBD1. The CDR3 extends over 16 amino acids. The V gene end was trimmed by 1 base and the J gene end by 3 bases; junction bases not matched to a gene: 7. Germline V gene data show CDR1 as SGHDT and CDR2 as YYEEEE. The CDR3 nucleotides are TGTGCCAGCAGCTTGAGGGGGCGCAGGACCAATCAGCCCCAGCATTTT. This translates into CASSLRGRRTNQPQHF.

This clonotype was counted at least ten times. This chain links TRBV3-1 with TRBJ1-2, with D perhaps TRBD1 (5 bases). Germline-derived CDR1 and CDR2 are LGHDT and YNNKEL (reference sequence). This CDR3 contains 13 residues. The ends were cut back, 4 bases at V and 4 bases at J, with 10 bases in the middle. This chain's CDR3 is CASSPRGIYGYTF. CDR3 sequence (DNA): TGTGCCAGCAGCCCTCGGGGGATCTATGGCTACACCTTC.

In its sample, this clonotype was seen a few times. The chain joins TRBV20-1 to TRBJ1-6; tentatively, D is TRBD1 (5 bases). With 3 bases removed from V and 8 bases from J, the gap between germline ends came to 17 bases. Germline CDR1 DFQATT, CDR2 SNEGSKA (reference sequence). The CDR3 extends over 15 amino acids. CDR3 protein: CSARIEDRLDSPLHF. DNA for the CDR3: TGCAGTGCTAGGATAGAAGACAGACTGGATTCACCCCTCCACTTT.

This chain joins TRBV20-1 and TRBJ2-5; 10 nucleotides match TRBD1. The J call may be in error: the DNA end matches TRBJ2-7 better. The CDR3 loop spans 13 amino acids. Germline V CDR1 and CDR2: DFQATT, SNEGSKA (reference sequence). The CDR3 loop reads CSARQGAPYEQYF. In nucleotides, the CDR3 is TGCAGTGCTCGACAGGGGGCTCCCTACGAGCAGTACTTC.

This clonotype was picked up a small number of times. The rearrangement links TRBV7-2 to TRBJ2-4; 11 bases are a match to TRBD1. The CDR3 is 16 residues long. Germline assignment: CDR1 SGHTA and CDR2 FQGNSA. The J segment lost 3 bases and the V segment lost 0 bases, leaving 1 base of the junction unmatched. Here the CDR3 reads CASSLAGTGGKNIQYF. The CDR3 DNA reads as TGTGCCAGCAGCTTAGCCGGGACAGGGGGCAAAAACATTCAGTACTTC.

This clonotype was found a few times. The CDR3 nucleotides read TGTGCCAGCAGTTACCTCGGACAGGGTGTTGAGACCCAGTACTTC. It codes for CASSYLGQGVETQYF. This chain connects TRBV6-6 to TRBJ2-5; 8 nucleotides match TRBD1. V lost 2 bases and J lost 5; bases outside the gene matches: 7. This CDR3 spans 15 amino acids. Germline loops: CDR1 MNHNY, CDR2 SVGAGI (reference sequence).

This clonotype was seen a few times. The chain recombines TRBV10-2 with TRBJ2-3; maybe TRBD1 (5 bases). The V end was cut by 2 bases, the J end by 7 bases, with 16 bases between. Germline V gene sequence: CDR1 WSHSY, CDR2 SAAADI. The CDR3 contains 15 residues. The CDR3 reads CASSEQGGGANTQYF. The CDR3 coding sequence is TGCGCCAGCAGTGAGCAGGGCGGCGGCGCGAATACGCAGTATTTT.

This clonotype was found a few times. This rearrangement joins TRBV7-2 to TRBJ1-5; D unclear. This CDR3 is 13 amino acids long. Trimming left V 1 base short and J 8 bases short, with 9 bases between. Germline CDR1 SGHTA, CDR2 FQGNSA. CDR3 nucleotide sequence: TGTGCCAGCAGCTTAGGGGGTAGGGAGCCCCAGCATTTT. Its translation is CASSLGGREPQHF. The full variable domain, with the rest looked up from reference TRBV7-2 and TRBJ1-5, is GAGVSQSPSNKVTEKGKDVELRCDPISGHTALYWYRQSLGQGLEFLIYFQGNSAPDKSGLPSDRFSAERTGGSVSTLTIQRTQQEDSAVYLCASSLGGREPQHFGDGTRLSIL.

The V call is TRBV2, the J call TRBJ2-2, with 10 bases matching TRBD2. The length of the CDR3 is 17 residues. Germline V gives CDR1 SNHLY, CDR2 FYNNEI. V shed 8 bases, J shed 1 base, and the junction held 10 bases outside the gene matches. The DNA of the CDR3 is TGTGCCAGCTACCCGACTAGCGGGCTTATGAACACCGGGGAGCTGTTTTTT. Protein product: CASYPTSGLMNTGELFF.

The CDR3: CASNLGAASTDTQYF. DNA for the CDR3: TGTGCCAGCAATTTGGGGGCAGCGAGCACAGATACGCAGTATTTT. The chain links TRBV28 to TRBJ2-3; TRBD1 might be the D (6 bases). Trimming removed 7 bases from V and 0 bases from J, with 14 bases in between. This CDR3 comprises 15 residues. CDR1 MDHEN and CDR2 SYDVKM come from the germline V gene.

The rearrangement uses TRBV5-1 and TRBJ2-5; the match to TRBD2 covers 10 bases. TRBJ2-1 explains the end of the DNA better; the J call may be wrong. Germline CDR1 SGHRS, CDR2 YFSETQ. The CDR3 extends over 16 amino acids. The CDR3 nucleotides are TGCGCCAGCAGCTTGAGGTCTAGCGGGAGAAGCAATGAGCAGTTCTTC. This codes for CASSLRSSGRSNEQFF.